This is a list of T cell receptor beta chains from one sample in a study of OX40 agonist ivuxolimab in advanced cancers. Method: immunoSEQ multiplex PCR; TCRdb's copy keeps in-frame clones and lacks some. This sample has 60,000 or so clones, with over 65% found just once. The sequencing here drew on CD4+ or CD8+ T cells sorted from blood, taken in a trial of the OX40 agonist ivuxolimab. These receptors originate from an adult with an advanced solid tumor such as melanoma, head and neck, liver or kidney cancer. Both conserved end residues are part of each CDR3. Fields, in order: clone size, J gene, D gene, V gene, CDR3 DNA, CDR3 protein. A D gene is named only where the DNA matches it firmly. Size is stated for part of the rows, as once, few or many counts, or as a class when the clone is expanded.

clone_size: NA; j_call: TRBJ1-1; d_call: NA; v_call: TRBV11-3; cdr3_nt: TGTGCCAGCAGCTCTCCACAGGTAATGAACACTGAAGCTTTCTTT; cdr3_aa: CASSSPQVMNTEAFF
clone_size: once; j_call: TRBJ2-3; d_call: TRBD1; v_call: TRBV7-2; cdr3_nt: TGTGCCAGCAGCTCTGTAGGGGGGACAGGGATCACAGATACGCAGTATTTT; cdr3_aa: CASSSVGGTGITDTQYF
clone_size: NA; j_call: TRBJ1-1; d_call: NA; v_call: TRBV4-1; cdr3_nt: TGCGCCAGCAGCCAAGAGGGGCTGGGGCTAAGCACTGAAGCTTTCTTT; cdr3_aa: CASSQEGLGLSTEAFF
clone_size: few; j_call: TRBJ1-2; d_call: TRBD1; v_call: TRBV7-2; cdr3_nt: TGTGCCAGCAGCTTAGCGCTAAGACAGGGCGATGGCTACACCTTC; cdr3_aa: CASSLALRQGDGYTF
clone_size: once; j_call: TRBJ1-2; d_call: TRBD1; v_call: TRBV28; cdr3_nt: TGTGCCAGCAGTACTATAGGACAGGGGATAGATGGCTACACCTTC; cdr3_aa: CASSTIGQGIDGYTF
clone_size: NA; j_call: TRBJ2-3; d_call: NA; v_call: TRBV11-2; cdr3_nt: TGTGCCAGCAGCTTAGCTGGGGCAGCCGCTACGCAGTATTTT; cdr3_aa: CASSLAGAAATQYF
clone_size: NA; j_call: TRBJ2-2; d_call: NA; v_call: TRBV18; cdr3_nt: TGTGCCAGCTCCGGGGAACAGATGGGGAACACCGGGGAGCTGTTTTTT; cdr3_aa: CASSGEQMGNTGELFF
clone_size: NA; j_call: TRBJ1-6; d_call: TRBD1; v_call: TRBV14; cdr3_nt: TGTGCCAGCAGCCTTCGCCTGGGGACAGTAAATTCACCCCTCCACTTT; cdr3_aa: CASSLRLGTVNSPLHF
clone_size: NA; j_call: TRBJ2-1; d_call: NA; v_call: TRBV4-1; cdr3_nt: TGCGCCAGCAGCCACCCCCCCAAGGTCAATGAGCAGTTCTTC; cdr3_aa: CASSHPPKVNEQFF
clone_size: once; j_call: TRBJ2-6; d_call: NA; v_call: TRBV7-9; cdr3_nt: TGTGCCAGCAGCTTAGACCTGACTGGGGCCAACGTCCTGACTTTC; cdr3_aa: CASSLDLTGANVLTF
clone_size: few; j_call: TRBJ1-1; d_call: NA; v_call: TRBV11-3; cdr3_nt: TGTGCCAGCAGCTTTGATGGGCGAAACGCGAGCACTGAAGCTTTCTTT; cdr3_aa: CASSFDGRNASTEAFF
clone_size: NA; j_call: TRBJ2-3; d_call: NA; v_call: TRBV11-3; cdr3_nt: TGTGCCAGCAGTAGGGGAGGGACAGTCCCCCCAGATACGCAGTATTTT; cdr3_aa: CASSRGGTVPPDTQYF
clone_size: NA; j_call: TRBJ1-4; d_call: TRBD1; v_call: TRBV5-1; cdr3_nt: TGCGCCAGCAGCTCACCCCGGGACAGGCACGATGAAAAACTGTTTTTT; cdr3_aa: CASSSPRDRHDEKLFF
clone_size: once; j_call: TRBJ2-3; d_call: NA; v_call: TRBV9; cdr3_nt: TGTGCCAGCAGCACGGGGGGCTACACAGATACGCAGTATTTT; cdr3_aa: CASSTGGYTDTQYF
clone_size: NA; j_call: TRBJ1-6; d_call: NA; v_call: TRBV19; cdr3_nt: TGTGCCAGTAGTCCGAAATGGACAGCGGGTAATTCACCCCTCCACTTT; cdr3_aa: CASSPKWTAGNSPLHF
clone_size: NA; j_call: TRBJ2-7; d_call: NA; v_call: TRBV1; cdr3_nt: TGCACCATCTACCGGGTGTCCTACGAGCAGTACTTC; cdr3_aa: CTIYRVSYEQYF
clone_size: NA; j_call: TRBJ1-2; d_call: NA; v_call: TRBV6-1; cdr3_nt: TGTGCCAGCAGTGAAGCGCAAATCCAAAGCGGGACTCGCTATGGCTACACCTTC; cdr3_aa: CASSEAQIQSGTRYGYTF
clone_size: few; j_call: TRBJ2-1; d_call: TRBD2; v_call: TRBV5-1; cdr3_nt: TGCGCCAGCAGCTTGGCCGTAACTAGCGGGGGTCGGAATGAGCAGTTCTTC; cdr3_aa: CASSLAVTSGGRNEQFF
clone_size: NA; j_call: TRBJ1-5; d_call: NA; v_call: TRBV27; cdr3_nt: TGTGCCAGCAGTTACTCGGGGAATCAGCCCCAGCATTTT; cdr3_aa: CASSYSGNQPQHF
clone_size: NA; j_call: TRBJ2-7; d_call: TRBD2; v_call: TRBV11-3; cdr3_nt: TGTGCCAGCAGCTCCATGACTAGCGGGGGGGAAGGCGAGCAGTACTTC; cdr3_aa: CASSSMTSGGEGEQYF
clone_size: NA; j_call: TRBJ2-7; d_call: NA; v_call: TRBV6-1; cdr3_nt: TGTGCCAGCAGTGACCCCTGGGAGCAGTACTTC; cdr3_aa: CASSDPWEQYF
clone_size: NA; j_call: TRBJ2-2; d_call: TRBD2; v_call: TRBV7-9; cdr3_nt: TGTGCCAGCAGCTTCGCTAGCGGTTACACCGGGGAGCTGTTTTTT; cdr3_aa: CASSFASGYTGELFF
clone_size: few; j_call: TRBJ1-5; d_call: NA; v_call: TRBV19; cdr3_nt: TGTGCCAGTAGTATGACTCCTGGACGGGGGGTCAATCAGCCCCAGCATTTT; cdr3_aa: CASSMTPGRGVNQPQHF
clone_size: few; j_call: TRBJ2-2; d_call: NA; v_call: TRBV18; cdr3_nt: TGTGCCAGCTCACCTAAGCTAGCCCCCGACACCGGGGAGCTGTTTTTT; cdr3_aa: CASSPKLAPDTGELFF
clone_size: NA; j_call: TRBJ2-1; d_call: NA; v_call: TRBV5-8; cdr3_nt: TGTGCCAGCAGTGGCGGTAGAGGGGATGAGCAGTTCTTC; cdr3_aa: CASSGGRGDEQFF
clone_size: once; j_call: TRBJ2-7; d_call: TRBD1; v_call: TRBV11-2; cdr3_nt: TGTGCCAGCAGCTACCGGGACAGGGTTTCCCACGAGCAGTACTTC; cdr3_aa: CASSYRDRVSHEQYF
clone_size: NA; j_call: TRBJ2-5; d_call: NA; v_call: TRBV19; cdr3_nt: TGTGCCAGTAGTATTGGGGCCTCACCTAGAGAGACCCAGTACTTC; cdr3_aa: CASSIGASPRETQYF
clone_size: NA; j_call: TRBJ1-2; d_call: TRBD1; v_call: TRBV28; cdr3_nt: TGTGCCAGCAGGCCCACAGGAATTGGGGTCAGGGGGGATGGCTACACCTTC; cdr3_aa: CASRPTGIGVRGDGYTF
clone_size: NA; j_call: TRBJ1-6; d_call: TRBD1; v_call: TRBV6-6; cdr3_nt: TGTGCCAGCAGTTACCCCACAGGGGGGAACTCACCCCTCCACTTT; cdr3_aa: CASSYPTGGNSPLHF
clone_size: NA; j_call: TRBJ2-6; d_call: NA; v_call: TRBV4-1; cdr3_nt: TGCGCCAGCAGCATAAATAAAGAACCACAAAGTCGGGCCAACGTCCTGACTTTC; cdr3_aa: CASSINKEPQSRANVLTF
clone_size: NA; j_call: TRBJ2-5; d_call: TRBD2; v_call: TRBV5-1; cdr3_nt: TGCGCCAGCCTGAGTAGCGGGGAGTACCAAGAGACCCAGTACTTC; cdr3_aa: CASLSSGEYQETQYF
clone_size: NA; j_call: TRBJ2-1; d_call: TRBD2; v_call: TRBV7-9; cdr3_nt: TGTGCCAGCAGCTCGTCACCCGGGACTAGAACCGTGGAGCAGTTCTTC; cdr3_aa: CASSSSPGTRTVEQFF
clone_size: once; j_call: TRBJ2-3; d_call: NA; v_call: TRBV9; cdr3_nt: TGTGCCAGCAGCGTAGTTTCTGGTGACACAGATACGCAGTATTTT; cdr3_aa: CASSVVSGDTDTQYF
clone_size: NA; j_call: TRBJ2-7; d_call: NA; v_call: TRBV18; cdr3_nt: TGTGCCAGCTCACCGCCCAGGGCAGGGGTGGCATACGAGCAGTACTTC; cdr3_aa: CASSPPRAGVAYEQYF
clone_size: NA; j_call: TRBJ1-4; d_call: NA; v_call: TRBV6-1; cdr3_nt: TGTGCCAGCAGGTGGGGGCCCCTTGAAAAACTGTTTTTT; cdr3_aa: CASRWGPLEKLFF
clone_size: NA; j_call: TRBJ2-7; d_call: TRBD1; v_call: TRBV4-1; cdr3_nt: TGCGCCAGCAGCCAGGGGACAGGGTCAACCTACGAGCAGTACTTC; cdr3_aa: CASSQGTGSTYEQYF
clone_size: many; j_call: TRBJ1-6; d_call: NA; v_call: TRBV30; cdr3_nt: TGTGCCTGGACAGGGATGTGGAATTCACCCCTCCACTTT; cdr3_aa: CAWTGMWNSPLHF
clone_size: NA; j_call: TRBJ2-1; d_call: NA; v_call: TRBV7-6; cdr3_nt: TGTGCCAGCAGCTTAGAAGGGGGAGCCTTCTACAATGAGCAGTTCTTC; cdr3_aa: CASSLEGGAFYNEQFF
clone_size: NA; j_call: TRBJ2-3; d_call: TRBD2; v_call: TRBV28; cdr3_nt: TGTGCCAGCACGCCTCAACTAGCGGGGGGCACAGATACGCAGTATTTT; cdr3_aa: CASTPQLAGGTDTQYF
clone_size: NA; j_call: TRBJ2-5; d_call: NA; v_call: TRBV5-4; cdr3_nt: TGTGCCAGCAGCTTGTACTACCGGGAGGAGACCCAGTACTTC; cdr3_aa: CASSLYYREETQYF
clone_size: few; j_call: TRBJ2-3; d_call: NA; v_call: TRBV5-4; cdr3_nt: TGTGCCAGCAGCTTGGTGGACACAGATACGCAGTATTTT; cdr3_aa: CASSLVDTDTQYF
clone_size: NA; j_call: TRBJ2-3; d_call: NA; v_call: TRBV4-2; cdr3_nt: TGTGCCAGCAGCCAAGATGGAGTTCGGGTTAGTACGCAGTATTTT; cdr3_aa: CASSQDGVRVSTQYF
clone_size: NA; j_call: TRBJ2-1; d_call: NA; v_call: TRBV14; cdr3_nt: TGTGCCAGCAGCCAAGGAGGAAGGAGGGACAATGAGCAGTTCTTC; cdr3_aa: CASSQGGRRDNEQFF
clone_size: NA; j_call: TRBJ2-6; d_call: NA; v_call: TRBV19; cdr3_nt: TGTGCCAGTAGTATACTCCCAGCGCCGGCTACTGGGGCCAACGTCCTGACTTTC; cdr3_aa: CASSILPAPATGANVLTF
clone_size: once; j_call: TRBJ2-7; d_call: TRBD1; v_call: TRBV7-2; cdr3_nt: TGTGCCAGCAGCTTAGGGGTGACAGGGTCGGTAGGGCAGTACTTC; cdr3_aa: CASSLGVTGSVGQYF
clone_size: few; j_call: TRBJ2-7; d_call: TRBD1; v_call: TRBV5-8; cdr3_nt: TGTGCCAGCAGCTTGGGTCAGGGGGCCTACGAGCAGTACTTC; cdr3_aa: CASSLGQGAYEQYF
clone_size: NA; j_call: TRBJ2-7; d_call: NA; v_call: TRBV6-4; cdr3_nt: TGTGCCAGCAGTTCCCCCGCGAGCTTTCCCTACGAGCAGTACTTC; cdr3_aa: CASSSPASFPYEQYF
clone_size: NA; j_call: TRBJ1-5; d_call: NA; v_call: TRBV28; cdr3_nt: TGTGCCAGCAGTTCACCCGCCCATGATAGCAATCAGCCCCAGCATTTT; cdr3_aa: CASSSPAHDSNQPQHF
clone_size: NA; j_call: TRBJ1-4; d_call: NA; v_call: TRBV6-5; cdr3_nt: TGTGCCAGCAGTTACTCTGGTGTCCAGAATGAAAAACTGTTTTTT; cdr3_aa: CASSYSGVQNEKLFF
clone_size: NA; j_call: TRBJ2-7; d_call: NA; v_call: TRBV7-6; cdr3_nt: TGTGCCAGCAGCTTAGATCCCAGTGGGGAGCAGTACTTC; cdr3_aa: CASSLDPSGEQYF
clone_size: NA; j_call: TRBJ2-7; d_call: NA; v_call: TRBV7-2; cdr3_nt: TGTGCCAGCAGCTCAAGTGAAATAGCGGGACAGGTCTACGAGCAGTACTTC; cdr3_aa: CASSSSEIAGQVYEQYF